This TCR beta chain derives from a study of T cell repertoires in cytomegalovirus infection. Background on the study: TCR beta signatures that were public indicated CMV infection and matching HLA type.

CDR1 and CDR2 (germline): SGHTA, FQGNSA. The CDR3 has 15 amino acids. Trimming left V 1 base short and J 1 base short, with 10 bases between. TCRdb re-derived calls from the reads in MiXCR, one entry per CDR3 protein. The profile shows tens of thousands of distinct CDR3 sequences, about 4% of them singletons. This clonotype was found many times. The chain combines TRBV7-2 with TRBJ1-1, with a weak D call TRBD1 (5 bases). The sequence was obtained from a human donor in good health (CMV status not recorded). Some clones in this sample may be carry-over from other donors' samples. The specimen sequenced was PBMCs. CDR3 DNA sequence: TGTGCCAGCAGCTTAGGTCCACAGGCGAACACTGAAGCTTTCTTT. Encoded protein: CASSLGPQANTEAFF.